Listed below are T cell receptor beta chains from one sample, sequenced in a study of T cells in Graves' hyperthyroidism and ophthalmopathy. TCRdb analysed the multiplex PCR reads with MiXCR anew, one entry per CDR3 protein. The profile shows hundreds of thousands of distinct CDR3 sequences, 15% to 19% of them singletons. Sequencing used blood. These receptor sequences come from a woman between 18 and 30 years old with Graves' hyperthyroidism. Each CDR3 is given without its conserved first and last residue. Clone size is given for some rows only: seen once, a few or many times, or a class if the clone is expanded.

TRBJ2-5 | . | TRBV5-1 | ASSPSRGCQETQY
TRBJ1-5 | many | TRBV5-1 | ASSLDSSNQPQH
TRBJ2-7 | many | TRBV7-2 | ASSPTGTVGYEQY
TRBJ2-1 | many | TRBV3-1 | ASSQGLAGRTYNEQF
TRBJ2-7 | many | TRBV6-5 | ASSYPGGGVYEQY
TRBJ1-3 | . | TRBV9 | ASSVAPQGAGNTIY
TRBJ2-5 | few | TRBV6-2/TRBV6-3 | ASMGRALETQY
TRBJ2-3 | few | TRBV25-1 | ASSEYLSGRANTDTQY
TRBJ2-3 | many | TRBV12-3/TRBV12-4 | ASSPGTGVRTSPSDTQY
TRBJ2-7 | many | TRBV15 | ATSRAGQLSYEQY
TRBJ2-3 | many | TRBV7-2 | ASSLLLELDTQY
TRBJ2-2 | many | TRBV28 | ASSPGQGPPGELF
TRBJ2-3 | . | TRBV27 | ASSLWGTVAGATDTQY